Listed below are T cell receptor beta chains from one sample, sequenced in a study of draining lymph node invasion in breast cancer. TCRdb re-analysed the bulk RNA-seq reads in MiXCR, keeping a single row per CDR3 protein. The data hold 2,500 to 3,500 distinct CDR3 sequences, with under 55% observed a single time. Sample: sorted memory Tregs from a lymph node. The receptors were sampled from a female donor with luminal breast cancer. The CDR3 runs from the conserved cysteine through the conserved F or W. D genes are given only for firm matches. Not all rows give a size; the values are once, few, many and, for expanded clones, a class.

len	abundance	d_gene	v_gene	j_gene	CDR3nt	CDR3aa
15	-	-	TRBV27	TRBJ1-2	TGTGCCAGCAGTTTAACCCCTTCCGGGACGGCCGGCTACACCTTC	CASSLTPSGTAGYTF
15	few	-	TRBV6-1	TRBJ2-7	TGTGCCAGCAGTGGCCTAGGTTACCCTTTCTACGAGCAGTACTTC	CASSGLGYPFYEQYF
17	-	-	TRBV7-2	TRBJ1-2	TGTGCCAGCAGCTCTTTCGGCAGGGACGGAGCTAACTATGGCTACACCTTC	CASSSFGRDGANYGYTF
19	few	TRBD2	TRBV6-2/TRBV6-3	TRBJ2-1	TGTGCCAGCAGTTACCGTACTAGCGGGAGGGCCGGGTTCTACAATGAGCAGTTCTTC	CASSYRTSGRAGFYNEQFF
14	-	-	TRBV13	TRBJ1-1	TGTGCCAGCAGCTTACGCCAGAGGAACACTGAAGCTTTCTTT	CASSLRQRNTEAFF
15	-	-	TRBV19	TRBJ2-7	TGTGCCAGTAGCCACTCAAGAGGCGGGACCTACGAGCAGTACTTC	CASSHSRGGTYEQYF
11	few	-	TRBV5-4	TRBJ2-1	TGTGCCAGCAGCTCCTCCAATGAGCAGTTCTTC	CASSSSNEQFF
13	-	-	TRBV30	TRBJ2-6	TGTGCCTGGACCCTTACTGGGGCCAACGTCCTGACTTTC	CAWTLTGANVLTF
14	few	-	TRBV4-2	TRBJ1-3	TGTGCCAGCAGCCAAGAGGGAATTGGAAACACCATATATTTT	CASSQEGIGNTIYF
13	once	-	TRBV18	TRBJ1-1	TGTGCCAGCTCACCAGGGTTGAACACTGAAGCTTTCTTT	CASSPGLNTEAFF
15	once	-	TRBV7-2	TRBJ2-5	TGTGCCAGCAGCCTAGGGGGGGTCCTCCAAGAGACCCAGTACTTC	CASSLGGVLQETQYF
14	-	-	TRBV10-1	TRBJ2-2	TGCGCCAGCAGTGAGGGACTCCCTTCCGGGGAGCTGTTTTTT	CASSEGLPSGELFF
16	-	-	TRBV19	TRBJ2-3	TGTGCCTCAGGAGGGCCCAGGGAGAGTGGCACAGATACGCAGTATTTT	CASGGPRESGTDTQYF
16	once	TRBD1	TRBV15	TRBJ2-4	TGTGCCACTCGGGACAGGGTCCCACCGGGGAAAAACATTCAGTACTTC	CATRDRVPPGKNIQYF
14	-	TRBD2	TRBV30	TRBJ2-7	TGTGCCTGGAGTCCGGGGGGGGCCTCCTACGAGCAGTACTTC	CAWSPGGASYEQYF
12	-	-	TRBV28	TRBJ1-2	TGTGCCAGCAGTCTCCCGGCGTATGGCTACACCTTC	CASSLPAYGYTF
15	-	-	TRBV6-5	TRBJ2-5	TGTGCCAGCAGTTACTCGGGGGCGAGGGGGGAGACCCAGTACTTC	CASSYSGARGETQYF
13	-	-	TRBV5-1	TRBJ1-1	TGCGCCAGCAGCTTGGGGCGAAACACTGAAGCTTTCTTT	CASSLGRNTEAFF
14	once	TRBD1	TRBV27	TRBJ1-1	TGTGCCAGCAGTTCCTGGGACAGGGCCACTGAAGCTTTCTTT	CASSSWDRATEAFF
15	-	-	TRBV7-9	TRBJ1-1	TGTGCCAGCAGCTTAATACAGGGCCGGGGAACTGAAGCTTTCTTT	CASSLIQGRGTEAFF
17	few	-	TRBV11-2	TRBJ1-2	TGTGCCAGCAGCTTCGCCGGCGGGGGGGCCTTCTTCTATGGCTACACCTTC	CASSFAGGGAFFYGYTF
15	-	TRBD2	TRBV24-1	TRBJ2-7	TGTGCCACCAGTGACGGACTAGCGAGTATCAACGAGCGGTACTTC	CATSDGLASINERYF
13	few	-	TRBV4-3	TRBJ2-3	TGCGCCAGCGGTACAGGGTTTGGAGATACGCAGTATTTT	CASGTGFGDTQYF
13	-	TRBD1	TRBV5-1	TRBJ1-1	TGCGCCAGCAGCGGACAGGTCGACACTGAAGCTTTCTTT	CASSGQVDTEAFF
16	-	-	TRBV9	TRBJ2-2	TGTGCCAGCAGCGTAGGGGCCAGAACGAACACCGGGGAGCTGTTTTTT	CASSVGARTNTGELFF
15	-	-	TRBV7-2	TRBJ2-1	TGTGCCAGCAGCTCTCGCTTGTGGGGCTACAATGAGCAGTTCTTC	CASSSRLWGYNEQFF
16	-	TRBD1	TRBV7-9	TRBJ1-6	TGTGCCAGCAGCTCGTCCGGGGGGACAGGGGCCTCACCCCTCCACTTT	CASSSSGGTGASPLHF
15	-	-	TRBV5-8	TRBJ1-1	TGTGCCAGCAGCTCCCAGGGATTCTTGGGCACTGAAGCTTTCTTT	CASSSQGFLGTEAFF
13	once	TRBD2	TRBV6-2/TRBV6-3	TRBJ2-1	TGTGCCGCCAGACTAGCGGGAGCGAATGAGCAGTTCTTC	CAARLAGANEQFF
12	-	-	TRBV2	TRBJ2-1	TGTGCCAGCAGGGGTGGGGGCAATGAGCAGTTCTTC	CASRGGGNEQFF
18	few	TRBD2	TRBV3-1	TRBJ2-1	TGTGCCAGCAGCGCTCCGGGACTAGCGGTGAGCTCCTACAATGAGCAGTTCTTC	CASSAPGLAVSSYNEQFF
15	large	-	TRBV6-5	TRBJ1-5	TGTGCCAGCAGTTTGGCCGGGGGTAGCAATCAGCCCCAGCATTTT	CASSLAGGSNQPQHF
15	once	TRBD2	TRBV18	TRBJ2-1	TGTGCCAGCTCACCTACTAGCGGGTCTTACAATGAGCAGTTCTTC	CASSPTSGSYNEQFF
15	-	-	TRBV4-2	TRBJ2-5	TGTGCCAGCAGCCCGGCGGGGGCTGTTCAAGAGACCCAGTACTTC	CASSPAGAVQETQYF
12	-	-	TRBV9	TRBJ1-2	TGTGCCAGCAGCGTAGCCTGGGATGGCTACACCTTC	CASSVAWDGYTF
12	few	TRBD1	TRBV29-1	TRBJ2-7	TGCAGCGTCCCGGGACAGGGTTACGAGCAGTACTTC	CSVPGQGYEQYF
16	-	-	TRBV13	TRBJ2-6	TGTGCCAGCAGCTCTCAGGGCTTCGCTGGGGCCAACGTCCTGACTTTC	CASSSQGFAGANVLTF
13	-	-	TRBV20-1	TRBJ2-3	TGCAGTGCCCTACCCACGGTAGCAGATACGCAGTATTTT	CSALPTVADTQYF
14	-	-	TRBV6-2/TRBV6-3	TRBJ2-7	TGTGCCAGCAGCCGTCAAGGTGTTCCCTACGAGCAGTACTTC	CASSRQGVPYEQYF
15	-	-	TRBV7-3	TRBJ2-2	TGTGCCAGCAGCTTAAATAAAGGGTCCGCCGGGGAGCTGTTTTTT	CASSLNKGSAGELFF
12	-	-	TRBV20-1	TRBJ2-5	TGCAGTGCCCACCTAGGGACGGAGACCCAGTACTTC	CSAHLGTETQYF
16	-	-	TRBV5-1	TRBJ1-1	TGCGCCAGCAGCTTGGGGGGGGCACCGACGAACACTGAAGCTTTCTTT	CASSLGGAPTNTEAFF